These T cell receptor beta chains were read from a single sample in a study of read filtering for tumor transcriptome and immune sequencing. TCRdb re-analysed the reads in MiXCR, keeping a single row per CDR3 protein. The sample shows tens of thousands of distinct CDR3 sequences, roughly 20% of them seen only once. The sample taken for sequencing was a population of CD138-negative cells sorted from bone marrow. The receptors come from a donor over 35 with multiple myeloma. CDR3s include the opening cysteine and the closing phenylalanine or tryptophan. A D gene is named only where the DNA matches it firmly. Clone size, where shown, is once, few, many, or a class for clones that have expanded.

J gene,clone size,CDR3 length,D gene,V gene,CDR3 DNA,CDR3 protein
TRBJ2-3,many,15,.,TRBV6-5,TGTGCCAGCGTAAGAAGAGGAGGAACCACAGATACGCAGTATTTT,CASVRRGGTTDTQYF
TRBJ2-2,many,14,.,TRBV12-3/TRBV12-4,TGTGCCAGCAGTTTACTCGAGGGGGCCGGGGAGCTGTTTTTT,CASSLLEGAGELFF
TRBJ1-1,many,15,TRBD1,TRBV6-1,TGTGCCAGCAGTGTGACCGGGACAGTTAACACTGAAGCTTTCTTT,CASSVTGTVNTEAFF
TRBJ2-1,many,17,TRBD2,TRBV24-1,TGTGCCACCAGTGACACGACTAGCGGGAGGTTTAGTAATGAGCAGTTCTTC,CATSDTTSGRFSNEQFF
TRBJ1-1,many,14,.,TRBV19,TGTGCCAGTAGTATACAGGGGATGAACACTGAAGCTTTCTTT,CASSIQGMNTEAFF
TRBJ1-2,.,13,TRBD1,TRBV28,TGTGCCAGCAGGAGCGGACAGGGGTATGGCTACACCTTC,CASRSGQGYGYTF
TRBJ1-1,many,14,.,TRBV5-1,TGCGCCAGCAGCATTGGGACACTGAACACTGAAGCTTTCTTT,CASSIGTLNTEAFF
TRBJ2-3,many,13,.,TRBV5-1,TGCGCCAGCAGCTTGACAGGGCCAGATACGCAGTATTTT,CASSLTGPDTQYF
TRBJ1-6,many,15,.,TRBV6-5,TGTGCCAGCAGTTACTCGCGGGAAGTGGGTTCACCCCTCCACTTT,CASSYSREVGSPLHF
TRBJ2-5,many,14,.,TRBV11-2,TGTGCCAGCAGCCTGCGCGCCCGCCAAGAGACCCAGTACTTC,CASSLRARQETQYF
TRBJ2-1,many,15,.,TRBV11-2,TGTGCCAGCAGCTTCCGGGGGACCTCAGACAATGAGCAGTTCTTC,CASSFRGTSDNEQFF
TRBJ1-5,.,14,.,TRBV5-6,TGTGCCAGCAGCTTGGACAGAAACAATCAGCCCCAGCATTTT,CASSLDRNNQPQHF
TRBJ2-7,.,15,.,TRBV5-1,TGCGCCAGCAGCTTGGCCGGGCAGCAGGAGTTCGAGCAGTACTTC,CASSLAGQQEFEQYF
TRBJ2-3,few,16,TRBD1,TRBV5-1,TGCGCCAGCAGCTTGGGGGACAGCCCTGTCACAGATACGCAGTATTTT,CASSLGDSPVTDTQYF